These 26 T cell receptor beta chains were sequenced from one sample in a study of blood T cells in healthy people across ages. Next came a second PCR, run for about 7 to 12 cycles, which used a sample-barcoded 5' primer along with a J-beta primer mix. TCRdb re-analysed the 5' RACE reads in MiXCR, keeping a single row per CDR3 protein. There are 1 million to 1.2 million distinct CDR3 sequences in the sample; approximately 38% occur only once, and about 12% lies in the top ten. Sequencing was carried out using blood. These receptors all come from a young man in good health.

This clonotype has a handful of counts. The chain has TRBV12-3 or TRBV12-4 and TRBJ1-4; D is uncertain. V lost 7 bases, J lost 7 bases, and 7 bases lay in between. The CDR3 length is 11 residues. CDR3 nucleotides: TGTGCCAGCACTAATAGTGAAAAACTGTTTTTT. Its translation: CASTNSEKLFF.

V is TRBV28 and J is TRBJ2-5; no firm D call. The germline V and J ends were trimmed by 5 bases and 5 bases, with 15 bases remaining between them. This CDR3 comprises 14 residues. Germline V CDR1 and CDR2: MDHEN, SYDVKM. CDR3 coding DNA: TGTGCCAGCAGTGTGGAAGGGCTATGGGAGACCCAGTACTTC. Encoded protein: CASSVEGLWETQYF.

The rearrangement links TRBV3-1 to TRBJ2-1; maybe TRBD1 (5 bases). Trimming removed 0 bases from V and 8 bases from J, with 14 bases in between. Germline loops: CDR1 LGHDT, CDR2 YNNKEL (reference sequence). CDR3 length: 15 amino acids. CDR3: CASSQDWERGDEQFF. DNA for the CDR3: TGTGCCAGCAGCCAAGATTGGGAAAGGGGTGATGAGCAGTTCTTC.

The chain has TRBV5-1 and TRBJ2-3; 9 nucleotides match TRBD1. Unmatched junction bases numbered 10, after V lost 0 bases and J lost 11 bases. Looked up from germline, CDR1 is SGHRS and CDR2 is YFSETQ. The CDR3 contains 15 residues. The CDR3 DNA reads as TGCGCCAGCAGCTTGGCCCTAGGACAGGGGAGAGGGCAGTATTTT. Translating it yields CASSLALGQGRGQYF.

This sequence joins TRBV15 and TRBJ2-1; D is unclear. The CDR3 is 14 residues long. Germline V gene sequence: CDR1 LNHNV, CDR2 YYDKDF (reference sequence). Trimming cost V 7 bases and J 10 bases, with 20 bases left between them. This CDR3 is CATKSTIGVGEQFF. The CDR3 nucleotides are TGTGCCACCAAGAGCACCATCGGAGTTGGCGAGCAGTTCTTC.

This clonotype has more than one count but fewer than ten. The V and J genes are TRBV12-3 or TRBV12-4 and TRBJ2-4; weak D call: TRBD2 (5 bases). V shed 6 bases and J shed 9 bases, with 12 bases lying between them. This CDR3 comprises 12 residues. CDR3 sequence (DNA): TGTGCCAGCAGCGCGGGTTGGGGCATTCAGTACTTC. This codes for CASSAGWGIQYF.

This clonotype appeared a few times. The V and J genes are TRBV12-3 or TRBV12-4 and TRBJ2-2, with unresolved D. V was cut by 6 bases and J by 6 bases, with 14 bases left in between. The CDR3 spans 14 residues. The CDR3 coding sequence is TGTGCCAGCAGCCCCCCCGTCAGCGCCGGGGAGCTGTTTTTT. As protein: CASSPPVSAGELFF.

Details on this clonotype: One end of the junction fails to match germline, which may point to a read error. The chain is built from TRBV20-1 and TRBJ1-4; D may be TRBD1 (6 bases). Germline CDR1 reads DFQATT; CDR2 reads SNEGSKA (reference sequence). The CDR3 sequence is 14 residues long. CDR3 nucleotide sequence: TGCAGTGCAGGCCTTACAGGGCACCGCGAAAAACTGTTTTTC. Translating it yields CSAGLTGHREKLFF.

This clonotype has a handful of counts. The V gene is TRBV3-1, the J gene TRBJ2-4; TRBD2 matches 7 bases. The V and J ends lost 4 bases and 6 bases, in that order; junction bases with no gene match: 6. The CDR3 runs 14 residues. Germline loops: CDR1 LGHDT, CDR2 YNNKEL (reference sequence). DNA of the CDR3: TGTGCCAGCAGCCCCCTGGCTAGCGGAAACATTCAGTACTTC. Encoded protein: CASSPLASGNIQYF.

The genes are TRBV6-1 and TRBJ1-1; 7 nucleotides line up with TRBD1. Germline lookup yields CDR1 MNHNS and CDR2 SASEGT. Unmatched junction bases numbered 9, after V lost 7 bases and J lost 1 base. The CDR3 covers 15 residues. CDR3 sequence: CASTTGTVQNTEAFF. CDR3 nucleotide sequence: TGTGCCAGCACCACCGGGACAGTCCAGAACACTGAAGCTTTCTTT.

This clonotype occurred a few times. The chain employs TRBV9 and TRBJ1-2; D possibly corresponds to TRBD1 (5 bases). The CDR3 has 18 residues. The germline CDR1 and CDR2 sequences are SGDLS and YYNGEE. V shed 0 bases and J shed 0 bases, with 18 bases lying between them. CDR3: CASSVDAGRQTSNYGYTF. In nucleotides, the CDR3 is TGTGCCAGCAGCGTAGATGCGGGGCGCCAGACCTCTAACTATGGCTACACCTTC.

The CDR3 spells CASSFYPTAGNQPQHF. In DNA, the CDR3 is TGTGCCAGCAGCTTCTATCCGACAGCCGGCAATCAGCCCCAGCATTTT. The chain carries TRBV5-5 and TRBJ1-5; possible D gene TRBD1, 5 bases. The ends were cut back, 2 bases at V and 2 bases at J, with 14 bases in the middle. Germline V lookup: CDR1 SGHKS, CDR2 YYEKEE (reference sequence). CDR3 length: 16 amino acids.

V usage is TRBV6-2 or TRBV6-3 and J usage is TRBJ1-2; D is possibly TRBD1 (5 bases). The ends were cut back, 5 bases at V and 6 bases at J, with 19 bases in the middle. The CDR3 consists of 15 residues. From germline, CDR1 is MNHEY and CDR2 SVGEGT. CDR3 amino acids: CASSPKGRGGHGYTF. DNA for the CDR3: TGTGCCAGCAGTCCGAAAGGGCGGGGCGGCCATGGCTACACCTTC.

This clonotype showed up just a few times. The V call is TRBV5-1, the J call TRBJ2-3; D is perhaps TRBD1 or TRBD2 (5 bases each). The CDR3 runs 15 residues. CDR1 is SGHRS and CDR2 is YFSETQ in the germline V gene. V was clipped by 0 bases and J by 3 bases, with 11 bases between them. This CDR3 reads CASSLVVEGTDTQYF. CDR3 sequence (DNA): TGCGCCAGCAGCTTGGTAGTTGAGGGGACAGATACGCAGTATTTT.

Only a few counts were recorded for this clonotype. This chain links TRBV20-1 with TRBJ1-4; D is undetermined. The CDR3 totals 11 residues. Germline loops: CDR1 DFQATT, CDR2 SNEGSKA (reference sequence). Trimming removed 1 base from V and 5 bases from J, with 2 bases in between. CDR3 sequence reads: CSARANEKLFF. The CDR3 DNA follows: TGCAGTGCTAGAGCAAATGAAAAACTGTTTTTT.

This clonotype was detected a few times. The gene calls are TRBV25-1 and TRBJ2-7; D may be TRBD1 (6 bases). The V gene lost 3 bases and the J gene lost 7 bases, with 10 bases spanning the gap. The length of the CDR3 is 12 residues. Germline lookup yields CDR1 MGHDK and CDR2 SYGVNS. CDR3 bases: TGTGCCAGCAGTGAGGGGACACAGGAGCAGTACTTC. Protein: CASSEGTQEQYF.

As regards this clonotype: At one boundary the junction diverges from the germline segment, which might be a read error. This chain uses TRBV7-2 with TRBJ1-2, with D unresolved. This CDR3 contains 13 residues. Germline V CDR1 and CDR2: SGHTA, FQGNSA. The CDR3 bases are TGTGCCAGCGGCTTAGTCGGTGACTATGGCTACACCTTC. Translation: CASGLVGDYGYTF.

The chain links TRBV7-2 to TRBJ2-1, with D hard to call. The V and J ends lost 2 bases and 1 base respectively, with 9 bases between them. From germline, CDR1 is SGHTA and CDR2 FQGNSA. The CDR3 has 15 residues. The CDR3 reads CASSLIEGSYNEQFF. In DNA form, the CDR3 reads TGTGCCAGCAGCTTAATCGAAGGTTCCTACAATGAGCAGTTCTTC. The whole variable domain, remainder taken from reference TRBV7-2 and TRBJ2-1, is GAGVSQSPSNKVTEKGKDVELRCDPISGHTALYWYRQSLGQGLEFLIYFQGNSAPDKSGLPSDRFSAERTGGSVSTLTIQRTQQEDSAVYLCASSLIEGSYNEQFFGPGTRLTVL.

This clonotype was picked up a small number of times. The chain joins TRBV6-2 or TRBV6-3 to TRBJ2-3; TRBD2 aligns across 12 bases. The J segment lost 3 bases and the V segment lost 5 bases, leaving 15 bases of the junction unmatched. Germline V gene lookup returns CDR1 MNHEY and CDR2 SVGEGT. The CDR3 is 19 amino acids. The CDR3 nucleotides read TGTGCCAGCAGTCTCGTCTTCTCTGGACTAGCGGGGTCTACAGATACGCAGTATTTT. It specifies CASSLVFSGLAGSTDTQYF.

This clonotype was recorded a few times. V is TRBV12-3 or TRBV12-4 and J is TRBJ1-2; TRBD1 matches at 7 bases. J was trimmed by 1 base and V by 5 bases; bases with no gene match: 7. The CDR3 runs 15 residues. The CDR3, as DNA: TGTGCCAGCAGTCCACGACAGGGTGGTAACTATGGCTACACCTTC. Residues: CASSPRQGGNYGYTF.

The chain recombines TRBV7-9 with TRBJ1-4; D is possibly TRBD1 (5 bases). This CDR3 has 15 amino acids. The germline V and J ends were trimmed by 2 bases and 8 bases, with 15 bases remaining between them. Germline CDR1 and CDR2: SEHNR and FQNEAQ (reference sequence). CDR3 protein: CASSLQQGSGEKLFF. The CDR3 region has the DNA TGTGCCAGCAGCTTACAGCAGGGTTCGGGGGAAAAACTGTTTTTT.

This clonotype came up many times. This chain joins TRBV27 and TRBJ1-5; D remains ambiguous. The V end lost 4 bases, the J end lost 0 bases, and 4 bases lay between the germline ends. The CDR3 totals 13 residues. Germline V gene data show CDR1 as MNHEY and CDR2 as SMNVEV (reference sequence). CDR3 amino acids: CASSWGSNQPQHF. The CDR3 DNA follows: TGTGCCAGCAGTTGGGGTAGCAATCAGCCCCAGCATTTT.

The CDR3 coding sequence is TGTGCCAGCAGCGCCGGGACAGGGTTGGATGAGCAGTTCTTC. The encoded protein is CASSAGTGLDEQFF. V gene TRBV7-9 combines with J gene TRBJ2-1, with 9 nucleotides matching TRBD1. V trimming: 5 bases; J trimming: 8 bases; junction bases outside the gene matches: 7. The CDR3 spans 14 residues. Germline loops: CDR1 SEHNR, CDR2 FQNEAQ (reference sequence).

This chain uses TRBV28 with TRBJ2-3, with 12 nucleotides matching TRBD2. J was trimmed by 4 bases and V by 1 base; bases with no gene match: 3. This CDR3 is 16 amino acids long. Germline V CDR1 and CDR2: MDHEN, SYDVKM. CDR3 bases: TGTGCCAGCAGTTTATCTAGCGGGAGGGTTTCAGATACGCAGTATTTT. This encodes CASSLSSGRVSDTQYF.

This clonotype showed up many times. The gene calls are TRBV12-3 or TRBV12-4 and TRBJ1-2, with 8 bases fitting TRBD1. After removal of 2 bases from V and 4 bases from J, the junction contained 9 bases not matched to a gene. The CDR3 loop spans 16 amino acids. In nucleotides, the CDR3 is TGTGCCAGCAGTTTATTGGAGAACAGGGGGACCTATGGCTACACCTTC. Residues: CASSLLENRGTYGYTF.

This chain uses TRBV7-2 with TRBJ2-1; 8 bases agree with TRBD2. The CDR3 extends over 17 amino acids. The V segment lost 1 base and the J segment 3 bases; nucleotides outside the gene matches: 8. CDR1 SGHTA and CDR2 FQGNSA come from the germline V gene. The chain's CDR3 is CASSLVGGGDFYNEQFF. The DNA of the CDR3 is TGTGCCAGCAGCTTAGTCGGGGGGGGAGATTTCTACAATGAGCAGTTCTTC.